This TCR beta chain was retrieved from a study of blood T cell repertoires in COVID-19. The CDR3 covers 16 residues. Germline loops: CDR1 LNHDA, CDR2 SQIVND (reference sequence). V lost 1 base and J 0 bases, leaving 13 bases between the germline ends. Libraries were prepared by immunoSEQ multiplex PCR; TCRdb keeps only in-frame clonotypes and omits some of them. This table holds over 350,000 clones, approximately 90% found once. The sequence was collected from a woman aged 30 to 39 with acute COVID-19. Sequencing was carried out using PBMCs or T cells enriched from blood (not recorded which). V and J are TRBV19 and TRBJ2-7; tentative D call: TRBD1 (6 bases). As DNA, the CDR3 is TGTGCCAGTAGTATAGGCCCCGGACAGCACTCCTACGAGCAGTACTTC. Translating gives CASSIGPGQHSYEQYF. The whole variable domain, filled in from reference TRBV19 and TRBJ2-7, reads DGGITQSPKYLFRKEGQNVTLSCEQNLNHDAMYWYRQDPGQGLRLIYYSQIVNDFQKGDIAEGYSVSREKKESFPLTVTSAQKNPTAFYLCASSIGPGQHSYEQYFGPGTRLTVT.